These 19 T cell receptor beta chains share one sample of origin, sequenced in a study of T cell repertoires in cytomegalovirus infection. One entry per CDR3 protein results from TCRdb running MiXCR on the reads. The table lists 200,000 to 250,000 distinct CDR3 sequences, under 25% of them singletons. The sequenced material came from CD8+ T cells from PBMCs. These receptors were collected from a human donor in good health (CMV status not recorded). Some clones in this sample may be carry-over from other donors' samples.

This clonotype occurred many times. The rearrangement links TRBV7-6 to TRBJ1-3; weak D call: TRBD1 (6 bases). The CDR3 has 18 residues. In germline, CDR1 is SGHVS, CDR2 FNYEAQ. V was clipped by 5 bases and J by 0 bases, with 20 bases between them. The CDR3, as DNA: TGTGCCAGCAGCCCCACGGTAGACAGGCTAAGCTCTGGAAACACCATATATTTT. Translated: CASSPTVDRLSSGNTIYF.

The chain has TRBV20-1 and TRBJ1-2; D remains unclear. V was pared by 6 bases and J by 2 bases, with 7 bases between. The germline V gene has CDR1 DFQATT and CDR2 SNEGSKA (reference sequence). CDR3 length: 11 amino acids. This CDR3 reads CSADGNYGYTF. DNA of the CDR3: TGCAGTGCGGACGGGAACTATGGCTACACCTTC.

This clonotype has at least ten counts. CDR3 residues: CASSLPLLSSGANVLTF. CDR3 nucleotide sequence: TGTGCCAGCAGTTTACCACTTCTAAGCTCTGGGGCCAACGTCCTGACTTTC. The gene calls are TRBV28 and TRBJ2-6; the D is unclear. The V gene's germline CDR1 is MDHEN and CDR2 SYDVKM. V lost 2 bases and J lost 0, with 11 bases in between. This CDR3 has 17 amino acids.

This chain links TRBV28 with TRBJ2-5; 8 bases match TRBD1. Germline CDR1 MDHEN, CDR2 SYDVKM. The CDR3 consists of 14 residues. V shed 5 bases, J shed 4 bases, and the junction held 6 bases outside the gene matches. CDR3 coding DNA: TGTGCCAGCAGTCAGGGGGCTGGGAGAGAGACCCAGTACTTC. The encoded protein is CASSQGAGRETQYF.

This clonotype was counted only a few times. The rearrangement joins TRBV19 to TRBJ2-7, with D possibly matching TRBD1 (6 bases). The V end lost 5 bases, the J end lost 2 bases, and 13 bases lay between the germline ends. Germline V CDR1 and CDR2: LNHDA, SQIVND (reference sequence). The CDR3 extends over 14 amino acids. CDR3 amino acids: CASSPQGLPYEQYF. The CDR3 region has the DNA TGTGCCAGTAGTCCGCAGGGGCTCCCCTACGAGCAGTACTTC.

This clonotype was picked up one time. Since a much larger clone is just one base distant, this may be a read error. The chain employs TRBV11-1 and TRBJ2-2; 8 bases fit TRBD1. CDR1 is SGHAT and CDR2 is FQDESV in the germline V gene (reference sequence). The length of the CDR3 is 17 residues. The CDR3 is CASSQPGQEQHTGGLFF. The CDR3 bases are TGTGCCAGCAGCCAACCGGGACAGGAGCAACACACCGGGGGGCTGTTTTTT.

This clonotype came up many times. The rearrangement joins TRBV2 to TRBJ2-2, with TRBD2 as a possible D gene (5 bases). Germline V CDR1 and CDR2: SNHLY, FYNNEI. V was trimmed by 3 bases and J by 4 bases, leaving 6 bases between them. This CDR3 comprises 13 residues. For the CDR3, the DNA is TGTGCCAGCAGTGACGGACTCACCGGGGAGCTGTTTTTT. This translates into CASSDGLTGELFF.

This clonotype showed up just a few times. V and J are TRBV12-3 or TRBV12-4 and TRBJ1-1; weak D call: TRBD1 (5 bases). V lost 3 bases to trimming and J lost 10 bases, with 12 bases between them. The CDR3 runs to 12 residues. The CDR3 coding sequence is TGTGCCAGCAGTTTGCCGGGACTAGGAGCTTTCTTT. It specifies CASSLPGLGAFF.

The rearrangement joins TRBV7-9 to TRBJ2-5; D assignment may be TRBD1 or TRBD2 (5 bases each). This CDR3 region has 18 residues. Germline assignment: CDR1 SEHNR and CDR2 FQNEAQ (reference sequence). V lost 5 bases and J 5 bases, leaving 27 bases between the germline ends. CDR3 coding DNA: TGTGCCAGCAGCAGAGGGTTTGGGGGTTTTGAAGTCGTTGAGACCCAGTACTTC. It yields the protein CASSRGFGGFEVVETQYF. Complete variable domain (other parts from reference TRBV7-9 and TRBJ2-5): DTGVSQNPRHKITKRGQNVTFRCDPISEHNRLYWYRQTLGQGPEFLTYFQNEAQLEKSRLLSDRFSAERPKGSFSTLEIQRTEQGDSAMYLCASSRGFGGFEVVETQYFGPGTRLLVL.

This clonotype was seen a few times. CDR3: CASSPGLALGSTDTQYF. The CDR3 bases are TGTGCCAGCAGCCCGGGACTAGCATTAGGGTCGACAGATACGCAGTATTTT. V gene TRBV7-7 combines with J gene TRBJ2-3, with 9 bases that match TRBD2. With 5 bases clipped from V and 3 bases from J, the junction kept 12 bases outside the gene matches. The germline V gene has CDR1 SSHAT and CDR2 FNYEAQ (reference sequence). The CDR3 covers 17 residues.

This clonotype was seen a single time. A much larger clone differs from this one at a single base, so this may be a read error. CDR3 DNA sequence: TGTACCAGCAGCTTAGCGGTCGGGACAGGGGGCGCCGGTCAGCCCCAGCATTTT. The encoded protein is CTSSLAVGTGGAGQPQHF. The chain employs TRBV7-2 and TRBJ1-5, with TRBD1 identical over 12 bases. CDR1 and CDR2 from the germline V gene are SGHTA and FQGNSA. The CDR3 runs 18 residues. V trimming: 0 bases; J trimming: 6 bases; junction bases outside the gene matches: 9.

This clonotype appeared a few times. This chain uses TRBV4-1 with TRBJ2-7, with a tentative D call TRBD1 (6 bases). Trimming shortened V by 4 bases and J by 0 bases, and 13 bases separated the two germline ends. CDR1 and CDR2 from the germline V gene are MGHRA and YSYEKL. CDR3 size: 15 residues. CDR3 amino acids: CASSPTRTDSYEQYF. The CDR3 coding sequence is TGCGCCAGCAGCCCAACAAGGACAGACTCCTACGAGCAGTACTTC.

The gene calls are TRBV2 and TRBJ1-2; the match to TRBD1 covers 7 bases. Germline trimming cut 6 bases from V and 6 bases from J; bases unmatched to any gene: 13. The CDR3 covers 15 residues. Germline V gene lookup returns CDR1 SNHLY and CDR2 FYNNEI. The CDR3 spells CASRLLGQAADGYTF. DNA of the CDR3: TGTGCCAGCAGACTGTTAGGACAGGCGGCTGATGGCTACACCTTC.

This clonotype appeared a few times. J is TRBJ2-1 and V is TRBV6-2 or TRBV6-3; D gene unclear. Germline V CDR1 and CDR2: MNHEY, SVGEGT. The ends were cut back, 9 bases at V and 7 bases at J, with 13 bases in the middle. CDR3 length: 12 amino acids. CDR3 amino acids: CASARPTNEQFF. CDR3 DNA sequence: TGTGCCAGTGCCAGGCCCACGAATGAGCAGTTCTTC.

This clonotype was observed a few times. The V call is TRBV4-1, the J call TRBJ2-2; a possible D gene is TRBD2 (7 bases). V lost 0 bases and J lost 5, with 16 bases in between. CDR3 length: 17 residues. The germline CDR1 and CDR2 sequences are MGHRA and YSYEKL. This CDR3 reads CASSQDQGGGPTGELFF. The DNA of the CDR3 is TGCGCCAGCAGCCAAGATCAAGGGGGGGGGCCGACCGGGGAGCTGTTTTTT.

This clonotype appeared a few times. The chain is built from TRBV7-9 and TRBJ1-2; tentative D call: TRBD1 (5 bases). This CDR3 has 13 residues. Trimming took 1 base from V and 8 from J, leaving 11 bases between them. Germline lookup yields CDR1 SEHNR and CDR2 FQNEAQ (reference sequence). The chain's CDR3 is CASSLGTGQGYTF. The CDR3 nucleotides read TGTGCCAGCAGCTTAGGGACGGGGCAGGGCTACACCTTC. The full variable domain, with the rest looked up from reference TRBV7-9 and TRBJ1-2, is DTGVSQNPRHKITKRGQNVTFRCDPISEHNRLYWYRQTLGQGPEFLTYFQNEAQLEKSRLLSDRFSAERPKGSFSTLEIQRTEQGDSAMYLCASSLGTGQGYTFGSGTRLTVV.

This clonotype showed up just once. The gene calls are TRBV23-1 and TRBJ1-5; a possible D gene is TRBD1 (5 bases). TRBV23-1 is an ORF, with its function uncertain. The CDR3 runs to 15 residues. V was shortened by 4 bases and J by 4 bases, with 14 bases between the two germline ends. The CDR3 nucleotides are TGCGCCAGCAGTCCATCAGGGAGGAGGAATCAGCCCCAGCATTTT. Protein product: CASSPSGRRNQPQHF.

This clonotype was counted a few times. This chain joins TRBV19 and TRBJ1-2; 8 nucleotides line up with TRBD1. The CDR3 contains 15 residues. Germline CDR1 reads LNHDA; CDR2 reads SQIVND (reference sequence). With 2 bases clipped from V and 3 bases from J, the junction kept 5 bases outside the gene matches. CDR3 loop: CASSIQGATYYGYTF. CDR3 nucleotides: TGTGCCAGTAGTATACAGGGGGCGACCTACTATGGCTACACCTTC.

The CDR3, as DNA: TGTGCCAGCAACGGACAGGGACGGGGAGATACGCAGTATTTT. Its protein is CASNGQGRGDTQYF. This chain links TRBV2 with TRBJ2-3; TRBD1 aligns across 8 bases. Germline CDR1 SNHLY, CDR2 FYNNEI. CDR3 length: 14 amino acids. V lost 7 bases, J lost 5 bases, and 8 bases stayed unmatched.